This passage covers 30 T cell receptor beta chains from one sample sequenced in a study of blood T cell repertoires in COVID-19. The assay was immunoSEQ multiplex PCR, and TCRdb's table has in-frame clones only and misses some. The sample consists of around 200,000 clones, more than 80% of them appearing once. The sample taken for sequencing was PBMCs or T cells enriched from blood (not recorded which). The receptors stem from a man between 25 and 39 years old who had recovered from COVID-19.

The rearrangement links TRBV6-2 or TRBV6-3 to TRBJ1-5; tentatively, D is TRBD1 (6 bases). The ends were cut back, 2 bases at V and 3 bases at J, with 11 bases in the middle. The CDR3 consists of 15 residues. Germline V CDR1 and CDR2: MNHEY, SVGEGT. The CDR3: CASSYHRQDNQPQHF. The CDR3 DNA follows: TGTGCCAGCAGTTACCACAGACAGGACAATCAGCCCCAGCATTTT.

This sequence joins TRBV19 and TRBJ2-1; 14 bases map to TRBD2. From germline, CDR1 is LNHDA and CDR2 SQIVND (reference sequence). V shed 1 base, J shed 8 bases, and the junction held 7 bases outside the gene matches. The CDR3 contains 17 residues. CDR3 loop: CASSIGGGTSGSYEQFF. CDR3 in DNA: TGTGCCAGTAGTATAGGCGGTGGGACTAGCGGGAGTTATGAGCAGTTCTTC.

CDR3 amino acids: CASSSFLTTGAVGEKLFF. The CDR3 DNA follows: TGCGCCAGCAGCTCCTTCCTGACTACAGGGGCGGTTGGCGAAAAACTGTTTTTT. The gene calls are TRBV5-1 and TRBJ1-4, with 7 bases aligning to TRBD1. This CDR3 comprises 18 residues. The V and J ends lost 3 bases and 8 bases, in that order; junction bases with no gene match: 19. Germline V lookup: CDR1 SGHRS, CDR2 YFSETQ.

V and J are TRBV7-6 and TRBJ2-7, with 9 bases lining up with TRBD1. The CDR3 contains 15 residues. Germline values: CDR1 SGHVS, CDR2 FNYEAQ. V lost 0 bases and J lost 4; bases outside the gene matches: 4. The CDR3 here is CASSLAGTGSYEQYF. CDR3 sequence (DNA): TGTGCCAGCAGCTTAGCTGGGACAGGGTCTTACGAGCAGTACTTC.

V gene TRBV19 combines with J gene TRBJ1-5, with D perhaps TRBD1 (5 bases). The CDR3 contains 18 residues. Trimming shortened V by 3 bases and J by 1 base, and 19 bases separated the two germline ends. Germline V CDR1 and CDR2: LNHDA, SQIVND (reference sequence). This CDR3 is CASSILEWNGGSNQPQHF. CDR3 coding DNA: TGTGCCAGTAGTATTTTGGAGTGGAACGGGGGGAGCAATCAGCCCCAGCATTTT.

V usage is TRBV7-8 and J usage is TRBJ2-2; a weak D match, TRBD2 (5 bases). The V end was cut by 1 base, the J end by 1 base, with 13 bases between. The germline V gene encodes CDR1 SGHVS and CDR2 FQNEAQ. The CDR3 contains 17 residues. This chain's CDR3 is CASSLGGRTQNTGELFF. CDR3 bases: TGTGCCAGCAGCTTAGGGGGAAGGACTCAGAACACCGGGGAGCTGTTTTTT.

The chain carries TRBV30 and TRBJ1-2, with D tentatively TRBD1 (6 bases). V lost 0 bases and J 4 bases, leaving 12 bases between the germline ends. In germline, CDR1 is GTSNPN, CDR2 SVGIG (reference sequence). The CDR3 loop spans 14 amino acids. CDR3 residues: CAWSVRGAGYGYTF. The CDR3 DNA sequence: TGTGCCTGGAGTGTACGGGGGGCTGGCTATGGCTACACCTTC.

V usage is TRBV6-5 and J usage is TRBJ1-6; perhaps TRBD1 as D (5 bases). V was cut by 2 bases and J by 10 bases, with 15 bases left in between. This CDR3 comprises 15 residues. Per germline, CDR1 MNHEY and CDR2 SVGAGI. CDR3 bases: TGTGCCAGCAGTTACCAGGGCACACTAATATCACCCCTCCACTTT. Translation: CASSYQGTLISPLHF.

The V call is TRBV30, the J call TRBJ1-1; TRBD1 agrees at 8 bases. This CDR3 is built from 13 residues. V was pared by 4 bases and J by 7 bases, with 8 bases of the junction left unmatched. Germline CDR1 reads GTSNPN; CDR2 reads SVGIG (reference sequence). The CDR3 sequence is CAWKNRGSGEAFF. The CDR3, as DNA: TGTGCCTGGAAGAACAGGGGGTCGGGTGAAGCTTTCTTT.

V usage is TRBV19 and J usage is TRBJ2-1; 11 bases map to TRBD2. Germline V gene sequence: CDR1 LNHDA, CDR2 SQIVND (reference sequence). The CDR3 has 16 residues. The trim removed 6 bases at V and 3 bases at J, leaving 7 bases unmatched. The CDR3 loop is CASSSMGLADYNEQFF. As DNA, the CDR3 is TGTGCCAGTAGCTCAATGGGACTAGCGGACTACAATGAGCAGTTCTTC. The full variable domain, with the rest looked up from reference TRBV19 and TRBJ2-1, is DGGITQSPKYLFRKEGQNVTLSCEQNLNHDAMYWYRQDPGQGLRLIYYSQIVNDFQKGDIAEGYSVSREKKESFPLTVTSAQKNPTAFYLCASSSMGLADYNEQFFGPGTRLTVL.

This chain connects TRBV28 to TRBJ2-1; possibly TRBD1 for D (6 bases). V was trimmed by 4 bases and J by 3 bases, leaving 13 bases between them. CDR1 is MDHEN, CDR2 SYDVKM, per germline. This CDR3 has 15 amino acids. CDR3 sequence: CASSYRVPLYNEQFF. The CDR3 region has the DNA TGTGCCAGCAGTTACAGGGTTCCACTCTACAATGAGCAGTTCTTC. Full variable domain (outside the CDR3, taken from reference TRBV28 and TRBJ2-1): DVKVTQSSRYLVKRTGEKVFLECVQDMDHENMFWYRQDPGLGLRLIYFSYDVKMKEKGDIPEGYSVSREKKERFSLILESASTNQTSMYLCASSYRVPLYNEQFFGPGTRLTVL.

This clone was recorded once. This chain connects TRBV5-1 to TRBJ2-7; the D gene is possibly TRBD1 (5 bases). The CDR3 extends over 16 amino acids. Trimming removed 0 bases from V and 2 bases from J, with 15 bases in between. Germline V gene lookup returns CDR1 SGHRS and CDR2 YFSETQ. The CDR3 DNA sequence: TGCGCCAGCAGCTTGGCCTGGTCAGGGTCCACCTACGAGCAGTACTTC. Translated, it gives CASSLAWSGSTYEQYF. Variable domain in full (rest from reference TRBV5-1 and TRBJ2-7): KAGVTQTPRYLIKTRGQQVTLSCSPISGHRSVSWYQQTPGQGLQFLFEYFSETQRNKGNFPGRFSGRQFSNSRSEMNVSTLELGDSALYLCASSLAWSGSTYEQYFGPGTRLTVT.

V is TRBV2 and J is TRBJ1-6; D is unclear. V was pared by 4 bases and J by 0 bases, with 7 bases between. Looked up from germline, CDR1 is SNHLY and CDR2 is FYNNEI. The CDR3 totals 15 residues. In DNA, the CDR3 is TGTGCCAGCAGTGGTTTGAGCTCCTATAATTCACCCCTCCACTTT. This encodes CASSGLSSYNSPLHF.

This clone occurred once. The CDR3 here is CAWSGGINSPLHF. The CDR3 region has the DNA TGTGCCTGGAGTGGAGGAATAAATTCACCCCTCCACTTT. The genes are TRBV30 and TRBJ1-6; D call uncertain. Germline CDR1 GTSNPN, CDR2 SVGIG (reference sequence). V lost 1 base, J lost 7 bases, and 8 bases lay in between. There are 13 residues in the CDR3. Supplemented by reference TRBV30 and TRBJ1-6, the full variable domain reads SQTIHQWPATLVQPVGSPLSLECTVEGTSNPNLYWYRQAAGRGLQLLFYSVGIGQISSEVPQNLSASRPQDRQFILSSKKLLLSDSGFYLCAWSGGINSPLHFGNGTRLTVT.

V is TRBV18 and J is TRBJ2-2; D is perhaps TRBD1 (5 bases). Germline CDR1 reads KGHSH; CDR2 reads LQKENI. V lost 3 bases, J lost 0 bases, and 11 bases lay in between. The CDR3 totals 16 residues. Here the CDR3 DNA reads TGTGCCAGCTCACCCTTGGGCAGGGCGAACACCGGGGAGCTGTTTTTT. Translation: CASSPLGRANTGELFF.

V usage is TRBV30 and J usage is TRBJ2-3; 10 nucleotides agree with TRBD2. The V gene end was trimmed by 0 bases and the J gene end by 1 base; junction bases not matched to a gene: 4. This CDR3 region has 16 residues. Germline V gives CDR1 GTSNPN, CDR2 SVGIG (reference sequence). DNA of the CDR3: TGTGCCTGGAGTGTCGGACTAGCGGAACGCACAGATACGCAGTATTTT. Encoded protein: CAWSVGLAERTDTQYF.

V usage is TRBV5-1 and J usage is TRBJ2-7, with TRBD1 identical over 7 bases. Losses at the gene ends were 0 bases for V and 7 bases for J; bases not matched to a gene: 4. The V gene's germline CDR1 is SGHRS and CDR2 YFSETQ. The CDR3 is 13 residues long. CDR3 loop: CASSLGQGREQYF. CDR3 nucleotide sequence: TGCGCCAGCAGCTTGGGACAGGGTCGGGAGCAGTACTTC.

The gene calls are TRBV4-3 and TRBJ1-6, with a tentative D call TRBD1 (6 bases). Trimming took 0 bases from V and 9 from J, leaving 12 bases between them. The CDR3 has 15 residues. In germline, CDR1 is LGHNA, CDR2 YSLEER. The CDR3 DNA sequence: TGCGCCAGCAGCCAAGATCCAGGACAGACTTCACCCCTCCACTTT. Translated: CASSQDPGQTSPLHF.

The genes are TRBV5-1 and TRBJ1-1, with 7 nucleotides matching TRBD1. Germline assignment: CDR1 SGHRS and CDR2 YFSETQ. The CDR3 is 16 amino acids. The trim removed 5 bases at V and 5 bases at J, leaving 15 bases unmatched. In DNA, the CDR3 is TGCGCCAGCAGGCGGGACCCGACAGGGAGCGGGACTGAAGCTTTCTTT. Translation: CASRRDPTGSGTEAFF. The full variable domain, rest sourced from reference TRBV5-1 and TRBJ1-1, is KAGVTQTPRYLIKTRGQQVTLSCSPISGHRSVSWYQQTPGQGLQFLFEYFSETQRNKGNFPGRFSGRQFSNSRSEMNVSTLELGDSALYLCASRRDPTGSGTEAFFGQGTRLTVV.

V and J are TRBV5-1 and TRBJ1-2, with D tentatively TRBD1 (6 bases). Germline V CDR1 and CDR2: SGHRS, YFSETQ. The CDR3 contains 13 residues. Trimming pared 4 bases from V and 2 bases from J, leaving 9 bases between. CDR3 protein: CASSVGGNYGYTF. The CDR3 DNA sequence: TGCGCCAGCAGCGTAGGGGGAAACTATGGCTACACCTTC.

The chain links TRBV11-2 to TRBJ1-2, with D possibly TRBD1 on 5 matching bases. Germline assignment: CDR1 SGHAT and CDR2 FQNNGV. Trimming cost V 0 bases and J 8 bases, with 13 bases left between them. This CDR3 is 14 amino acids long. CDR3 coding DNA: TGTGCCAGCAGCTTAGATTTTATTCAGGGAGGCTACACCTTC. Its protein product is CASSLDFIQGGYTF.

The chain has TRBV5-1 and TRBJ1-4; TRBD1 might be the D (5 bases). The CDR3 covers 15 residues. CDR1 SGHRS and CDR2 YFSETQ come from the germline V gene. The V end lost 0 bases, the J end lost 0 bases, and 6 bases lay between the germline ends. As DNA, the CDR3 is TGCGCCAGCAGCTTGGGACAGTCAACTAATGAAAAACTGTTTTTT. This gives the protein CASSLGQSTNEKLFF.

This clone showed up just once. The chain uses TRBV19 and TRBJ1-1; the D gene is possibly TRBD1 (6 bases). This CDR3 contains 13 residues. Trimming shortened V by 4 bases and J by 1 base, and 7 bases separated the two germline ends. Germline CDR1 is LNHDA and CDR2 is SQIVND (reference sequence). CDR3 nucleotides: TGTGCCAGTAGTAGGGGGCCGAACACTGAAGCTTTCTTT. It yields the protein CASSRGPNTEAFF.

V and J are TRBV28 and TRBJ2-1; tentatively, D is TRBD1 (6 bases). The CDR3 runs 15 residues. The germline V gene has CDR1 MDHEN and CDR2 SYDVKM. V gave up 6 bases and J gave up 3 bases, with 15 bases separating them. The chain's CDR3 is CASREGVVDYNEQFF. The CDR3 DNA sequence: TGTGCCAGCAGAGAGGGGGTGGTGGACTACAATGAGCAGTTCTTC. Full variable domain (rest looked up from reference TRBV28 and TRBJ2-1): DVKVTQSSRYLVKRTGEKVFLECVQDMDHENMFWYRQDPGLGLRLIYFSYDVKMKEKGDIPEGYSVSREKKERFSLILESASTNQTSMYLCASREGVVDYNEQFFGPGTRLTVL.

This clone was detected a few times. This sequence joins TRBV4-3 and TRBJ2-7; TRBD2 is a possible D gene (5 bases). The germline CDR1 and CDR2 sequences are LGHNA and YSLEER. The CDR3 has 15 residues. Trimming shortened V by 0 bases and J by 2 bases, and 11 bases separated the two germline ends. As DNA, the CDR3 is TGCGCCAGCAGCCAAGAGGCTAGAGGGCCCTACGAGCAGTACTTC. Translated: CASSQEARGPYEQYF.

This chain links TRBV11-3 with TRBJ2-1; TRBD1 matches 9 bases. V lost 1 base to trimming and J lost 5 bases; unmatched junction nucleotides: 3. Germline V gene lookup returns CDR1 SGHNT and CDR2 YENEEA. The CDR3 has 15 residues. The chain's CDR3 is CASSLGTGVDNEQFF. CDR3 DNA: TGTGCCAGCAGCTTAGGGACAGGGGTGGACAATGAGCAGTTCTTC.

This chain links TRBV13 with TRBJ1-1; 8 bases fit TRBD1. The CDR3 has 15 residues. J lost 4 bases, V lost 3 bases, and 7 bases had no gene match. CDR1 and CDR2 from the germline V gene are PRHDT and FYEKMQ (reference sequence). The CDR3 is CASSFPTGVGTEAFF. DNA of the CDR3: TGTGCCAGCAGCTTCCCGACAGGGGTTGGCACTGAAGCTTTCTTT.

This chain links TRBV28 with TRBJ1-1; 7 bases are a match to TRBD1. CDR1 MDHEN and CDR2 SYDVKM come from the germline V gene. CDR3 length: 15 residues. The junction had 9 bases not matched to a gene; V was cut back by 4 bases and J by 4 bases. The CDR3 sequence is CASSSTGAGITEAFF. DNA for the CDR3: TGTGCCAGCAGTTCAACAGGGGCTGGTATCACTGAAGCTTTCTTT.

The J gene is TRBJ1-2, the V gene TRBV10-3, with 7 bases lining up with TRBD1. V trimming: 4 bases; J trimming: 6 bases; junction bases outside the gene matches: 20. The CDR3 runs 18 residues. Germline loops: CDR1 ENHRY, CDR2 SYGVKD. The CDR3 here is CAISGGLDRPTWENGYTF. For the CDR3, the DNA is TGTGCCATCAGTGGGGGGCTGGACAGGCCAACTTGGGAGAATGGCTACACCTTC.

This chain links TRBV28 with TRBJ2-7, with 10 bases that match TRBD2. With 5 bases clipped from V and 4 bases from J, the junction kept 20 bases outside the gene matches. The germline CDR1 and CDR2 sequences are MDHEN and SYDVKM. CDR3 length equals 19 residues. In nucleotides, the CDR3 is TGTGCCAGCAGTACAGACTCCAATAGCGGGAGGCCCCTCGGGTACGAGCAGTACTTC. Protein sequence: CASSTDSNSGRPLGYEQYF.